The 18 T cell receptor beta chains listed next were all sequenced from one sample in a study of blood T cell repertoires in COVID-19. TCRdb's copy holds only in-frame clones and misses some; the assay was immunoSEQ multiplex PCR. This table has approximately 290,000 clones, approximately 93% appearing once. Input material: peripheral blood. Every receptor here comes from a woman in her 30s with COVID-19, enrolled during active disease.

The CDR3 loop reads CASSPGVQDNEQFF. CDR3 coding DNA: TGTGCCAGCTCACCCGGGGTCCAGGACAATGAGCAGTTCTTC. The chain has TRBV18 and TRBJ2-1, with D possibly matching TRBD2 (5 bases). This CDR3 region has 14 residues. V lost 3 bases and J lost 5, with 11 bases in between. Germline V gene lookup returns CDR1 KGHSH and CDR2 LQKENI.

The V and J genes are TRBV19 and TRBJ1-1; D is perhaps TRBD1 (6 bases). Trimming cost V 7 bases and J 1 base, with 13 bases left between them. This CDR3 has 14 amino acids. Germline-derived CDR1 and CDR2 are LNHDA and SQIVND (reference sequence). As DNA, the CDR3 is TGTGCCAGTACCATGGGACAACCGAACACTGAAGCTTTCTTT. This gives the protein CASTMGQPNTEAFF.

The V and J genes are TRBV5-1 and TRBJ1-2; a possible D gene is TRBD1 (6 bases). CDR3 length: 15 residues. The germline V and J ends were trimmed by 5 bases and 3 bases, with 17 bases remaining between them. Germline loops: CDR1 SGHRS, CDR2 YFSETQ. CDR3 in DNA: TGCGCCAGCAGGGACACGGGGGGCGCCGACTATGGCTACACCTTC. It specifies CASRDTGGADYGYTF.

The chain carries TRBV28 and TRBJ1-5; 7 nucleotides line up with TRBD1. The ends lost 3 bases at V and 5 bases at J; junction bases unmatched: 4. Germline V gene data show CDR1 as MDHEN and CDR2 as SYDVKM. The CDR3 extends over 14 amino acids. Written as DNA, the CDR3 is TGTGCCAGCAGTTTGGGACAGCAACATCAGCCCCAGCATTTT. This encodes CASSLGQQHQPQHF.

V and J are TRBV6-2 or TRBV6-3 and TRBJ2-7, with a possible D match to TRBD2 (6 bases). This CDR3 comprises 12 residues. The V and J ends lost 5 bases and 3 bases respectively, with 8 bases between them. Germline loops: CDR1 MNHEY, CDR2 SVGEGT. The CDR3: CASSRGNYEQYF. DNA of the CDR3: TGTGCCAGCAGTCGCGGGAACTACGAGCAGTACTTC.

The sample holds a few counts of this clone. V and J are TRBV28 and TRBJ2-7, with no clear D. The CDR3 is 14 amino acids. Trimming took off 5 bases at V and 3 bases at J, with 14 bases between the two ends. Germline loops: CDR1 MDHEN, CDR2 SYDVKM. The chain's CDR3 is CASSPHSERYEQYF. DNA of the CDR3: TGTGCCAGCAGTCCACACTCGGAGCGCTACGAGCAGTACTTC.

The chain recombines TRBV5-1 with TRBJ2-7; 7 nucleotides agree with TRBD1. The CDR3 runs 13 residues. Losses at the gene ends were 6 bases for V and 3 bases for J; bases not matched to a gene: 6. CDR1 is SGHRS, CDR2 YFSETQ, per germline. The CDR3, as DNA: TGCGCCAGCACCCAGACAGGGAACTACGAGCAGTACTTC. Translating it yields CASTQTGNYEQYF.

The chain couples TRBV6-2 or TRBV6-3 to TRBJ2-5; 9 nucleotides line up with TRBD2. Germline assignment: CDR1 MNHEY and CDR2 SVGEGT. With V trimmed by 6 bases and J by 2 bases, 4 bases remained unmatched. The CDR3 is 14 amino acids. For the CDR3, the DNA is TGTGCCAGCAGCACTAGCGGGCGGCAAGAGACCCAGTACTTC. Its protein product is CASSTSGRQETQYF.

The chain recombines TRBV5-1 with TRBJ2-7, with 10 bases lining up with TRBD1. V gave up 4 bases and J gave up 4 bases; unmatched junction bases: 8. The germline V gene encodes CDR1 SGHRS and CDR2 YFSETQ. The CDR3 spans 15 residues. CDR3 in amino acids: CASSKSGQGWYEQYF. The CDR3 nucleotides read TGCGCCAGCAGCAAGTCGGGACAGGGGTGGTACGAGCAGTACTTC. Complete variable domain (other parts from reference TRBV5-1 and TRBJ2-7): KAGVTQTPRYLIKTRGQQVTLSCSPISGHRSVSWYQQTPGQGLQFLFEYFSETQRNKGNFPGRFSGRQFSNSRSEMNVSTLELGDSALYLCASSKSGQGWYEQYFGPGTRLTVT.

CDR3 in amino acids: CASSARGGGNTIYF. As DNA, the CDR3 is TGTGCCAGCAGCGCTAGAGGAGGCGGAAACACCATATATTTT. This chain links TRBV7-9 with TRBJ1-3; no definite D call. Trimming cost V 5 bases and J 4 bases, with 12 bases left between them. Germline CDR1 reads SEHNR; CDR2 reads FQNEAQ (reference sequence). The CDR3 consists of 14 residues.

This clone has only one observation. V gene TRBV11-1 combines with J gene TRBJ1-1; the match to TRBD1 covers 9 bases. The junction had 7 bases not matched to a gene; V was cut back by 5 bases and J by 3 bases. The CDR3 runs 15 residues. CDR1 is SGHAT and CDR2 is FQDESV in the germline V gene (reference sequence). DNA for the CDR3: TGTGCCAGCAGCAAATCAGGACAGGGGCACACTGAAGCTTTCTTT. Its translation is CASSKSGQGHTEAFF.

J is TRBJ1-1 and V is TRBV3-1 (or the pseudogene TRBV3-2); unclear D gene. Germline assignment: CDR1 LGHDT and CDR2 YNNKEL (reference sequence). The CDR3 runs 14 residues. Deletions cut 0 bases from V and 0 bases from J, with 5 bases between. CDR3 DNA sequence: TGTGCCAGCAGCCAAGATCTTCTGAACACTGAAGCTTTCTTT. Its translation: CASSQDLLNTEAFF.

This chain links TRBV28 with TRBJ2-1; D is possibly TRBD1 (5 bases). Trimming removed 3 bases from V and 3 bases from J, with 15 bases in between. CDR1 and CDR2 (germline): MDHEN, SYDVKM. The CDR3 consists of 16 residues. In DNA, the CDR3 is TGTGCCAGCAGTTTTAGTAGGGGCCGGATCTACAATGAGCAGTTCTTC. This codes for CASSFSRGRIYNEQFF.

The CDR3 sequence is CASSLALRGQGSGYGYTF. Written as DNA, the CDR3 is TGTGCCAGCAGCTTAGCGCTCCGAGGGCAGGGGTCGGGGTATGGCTACACCTTC. This chain uses TRBV7-9 with TRBJ1-2, with D maybe TRBD1 (6 bases). V lost 0 bases, J lost 5 bases, and 22 bases lay in between. This CDR3 is built from 18 residues. Germline V lookup: CDR1 SEHNR, CDR2 FQNEAQ (reference sequence).

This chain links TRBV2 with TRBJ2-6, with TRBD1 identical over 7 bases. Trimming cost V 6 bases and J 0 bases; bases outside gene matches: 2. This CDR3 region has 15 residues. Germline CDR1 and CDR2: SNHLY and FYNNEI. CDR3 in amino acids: CASRTGASGANVLTF. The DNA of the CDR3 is TGTGCCAGCAGAACAGGGGCCTCTGGGGCCAACGTCCTGACTTTC.

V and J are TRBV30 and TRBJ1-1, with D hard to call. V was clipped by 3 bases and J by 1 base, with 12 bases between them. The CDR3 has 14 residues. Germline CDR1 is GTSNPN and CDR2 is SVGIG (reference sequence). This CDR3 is CAWSHGQANTEAFF. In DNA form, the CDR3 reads TGTGCCTGGAGCCATGGGCAGGCGAACACTGAAGCTTTCTTT. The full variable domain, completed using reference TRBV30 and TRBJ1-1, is SQTIHQWPATLVQPVGSPLSLECTVEGTSNPNLYWYRQAAGRGLQLLFYSVGIGQISSEVPQNLSASRPQDRQFILSSKKLLLSDSGFYLCAWSHGQANTEAFFGQGTRLTVV.

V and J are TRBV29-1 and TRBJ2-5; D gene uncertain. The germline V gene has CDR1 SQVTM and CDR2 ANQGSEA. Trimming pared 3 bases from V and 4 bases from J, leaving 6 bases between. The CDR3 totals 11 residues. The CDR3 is CSVENGETQYF. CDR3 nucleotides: TGCAGCGTTGAGAACGGAGAGACCCAGTACTTC.

The CDR3 coding sequence is TGCAGTGCTAGTGCCAGGGGGGCGTACGAGCAGTACTTC. Its protein product is CSASARGAYEQYF. The chain uses TRBV20-1 and TRBJ2-7; D is perhaps TRBD1 (7 bases). From germline, CDR1 is DFQATT and CDR2 SNEGSKA (reference sequence). Trimming removed 3 bases from V and 4 bases from J, with 13 bases in between. CDR3 length equals 13 residues.